These 21 T cell receptor beta chains came from one sample sequenced in a study of T cell changes during pregnancy in multiple sclerosis. The data were produced by immunoSEQ multiplex PCR, yet TCRdb's version contains in-frame clones alone and is incomplete. Among about 71,000 clones listed, just over 90% were seen once. Sequenced here: peripheral blood, sampled in the third trimester of pregnancy. These TCRs come from a female donor with multiple sclerosis, enrolled in a pregnancy study.

CDR3 nucleotides: TGTGCCAGCTCAGGACAGGGGGCAATCGAGCAGTACTTC. It yields the protein CASSGQGAIEQYF. The V call is TRBV18, the J call TRBJ2-7; TRBD1 matches 11 bases. The CDR3 consists of 13 residues. V dropped 5 bases and J dropped 6; count of bases not matched to a gene: 3. Looked up from germline, CDR1 is KGHSH and CDR2 is LQKENI. Filled out from reference TRBV18 and TRBJ2-7, the complete variable domain reads NAGVMQNPRHLVRRRGQEARLRCSPMKGHSHVYWYRQLPEEGLKFMVYLQKENIIDESGMPKERFSAEFPKEGPSILRIQQVVRGDSAAYFCASSGQGAIEQYFGPGTRLTVT.

The rearrangement links TRBV4-3 to TRBJ2-7, with TRBD1 matching over 9 bases. Germline V gene data show CDR1 as LGHNA and CDR2 as YSLEER. The CDR3 sequence is 14 residues long. V shed 1 base and J 7 bases; nucleotides not matched to a gene: 5. This CDR3 is CASSQGQGVKEQYF. In DNA, the CDR3 is TGCGCCAGCAGCCAAGGACAGGGGGTCAAGGAGCAGTACTTC.

This clone occurred once. The chain is built from TRBV27 and TRBJ2-5; 8 bases are a match to TRBD1. Germline V gives CDR1 MNHEY, CDR2 SMNVEV (reference sequence). Trimming cost V 5 bases and J 4 bases; bases outside gene matches: 6. The CDR3 runs to 14 residues. The CDR3 here is CASSLTGGPETQYF. As DNA, the CDR3 is TGTGCCAGCAGTCTCACAGGGGGGCCAGAGACCCAGTACTTC.

Concerning this clone itself: Other DNA sequences in the sample encode the same CDR3. The genes are TRBV2 and TRBJ2-7, with TRBD2 identical over 12 bases. The CDR3 runs 15 residues. The trim removed 5 bases at V and 5 bases at J, leaving 7 bases unmatched. Germline assignment: CDR1 SNHLY and CDR2 FYNNEI. The chain's CDR3 is CASSPLAGGPHEQYF. Here the CDR3 DNA reads TGTGCCAGCAGTCCTCTAGCGGGAGGGCCCCACGAGCAGTACTTC.

The J gene is TRBJ2-2, the V gene TRBV30; D is unresolved. Germline assignment: CDR1 GTSNPN and CDR2 SVGIG (reference sequence). V lost 2 bases and J lost 1, with 2 bases in between. This CDR3 contains 12 residues. The CDR3 sequence is CAWSRNTGELFF. The CDR3 coding sequence is TGTGCCTGGAGTCGGAACACCGGGGAGCTGTTTTTT.

V gene TRBV18 combines with J gene TRBJ1-2; weak D call: TRBD1 (5 bases). V lost 2 bases and J lost 4, with 5 bases in between. Per the germline V gene, CDR1 is KGHSH and CDR2 is LQKENI. The length of the CDR3 is 12 residues. The CDR3 nucleotides are TGTGCCAGCTCACCAGACAGCTATGGCTACACCTTC. Translation: CASSPDSYGYTF.

The rearrangement uses TRBV19 and TRBJ1-2; 7 bases are a match to TRBD1. The CDR3 spans 14 residues. Trimming took 5 bases from V and 5 from J; bases not matched to a gene: 8. CDR1 and CDR2 (germline): LNHDA, SQIVND (reference sequence). The CDR3 bases are TGTGCCAGTAGTGGGCCGGGACAGCTGTATGGCTACACCTTC. Encoded protein: CASSGPGQLYGYTF. The variable domain in full, with the rest retrieved from reference TRBV19 and TRBJ1-2, is DGGITQSPKYLFRKEGQNVTLSCEQNLNHDAMYWYRQDPGQGLRLIYYSQIVNDFQKGDIAEGYSVSREKKESFPLTVTSAQKNPTAFYLCASSGPGQLYGYTFGSGTRLTVV.

V usage is TRBV10-3 and J usage is TRBJ2-1; TRBD2 agrees at 7 bases. The CDR3 sequence is 17 residues long. The junction had 13 bases not matched to a gene; V was cut back by 0 bases and J by 8 bases. CDR1 and CDR2 from the germline V gene are ENHRY and SYGVKD. CDR3 loop: CAISESGGRSRGDEQFF. For the CDR3, the DNA is TGTGCCATCAGTGAGTCCGGCGGGAGAAGTCGTGGGGATGAGCAGTTCTTC.

This chain links TRBV6-1 with TRBJ2-3; D gene ambiguous. CDR1 and CDR2 (germline): MNHNS, SASEGT. The CDR3 runs 13 residues. Trimming left V 6 bases short and J 4 bases short, with 11 bases between. Written as DNA, the CDR3 is TGTGCCAGCAGGAGATTTTTCGCAGATACGCAGTATTTT. Amino acid sequence: CASRRFFADTQYF.

The chain couples TRBV27 to TRBJ2-7; 7 bases align to TRBD1. Germline trimming cut 5 bases from V and 3 bases from J; bases unmatched to any gene: 4. Germline V gives CDR1 MNHEY, CDR2 SMNVEV (reference sequence). This CDR3 spans 13 amino acids. CDR3 loop: CASSPYRGYEQYF. The CDR3 bases are TGTGCCAGCAGTCCCTACAGGGGCTACGAGCAGTACTTC.

The CDR3 region is CASSPGAGAYYNEQFF. The CDR3 nucleotides are TGTGCCAGCTCACCAGGGGCCGGCGCCTACTACAATGAGCAGTTCTTC. The chain recombines TRBV18 with TRBJ2-1, with a tentative D call TRBD1 (5 bases). Deletions cut 2 bases from V and 3 bases from J, with 14 bases between. Germline lookup yields CDR1 KGHSH and CDR2 LQKENI. CDR3 length equals 16 residues.

This clone has only a few counts. The chain has TRBV2 and TRBJ1-1; D is uncertain. The CDR3 runs 14 residues. V was shortened by 1 base and J by 5 bases, with 11 bases between the two germline ends. The germline V gene encodes CDR1 SNHLY and CDR2 FYNNEI. The CDR3 is CASSEVGRDTEAFF. The CDR3 bases are TGTGCCAGCAGTGAAGTGGGGAGGGATACTGAAGCTTTCTTT.

V and J are TRBV5-5 and TRBJ2-1; 7 bases line up with TRBD2. V gave up 3 bases and J gave up 0 bases; unmatched junction bases: 3. CDR3 length: 15 amino acids. The germline V gene encodes CDR1 SGHKS and CDR2 YYEKEE (reference sequence). CDR3 region: CASSSVAGSYNEQFF. The CDR3 region has the DNA TGTGCCAGCAGCTCAGTAGCGGGCTCCTACAATGAGCAGTTCTTC. Combining the CDR3 with reference TRBV5-5 and TRBJ2-1 gives the whole variable domain DAGVTQSPTHLIKTRGQQVTLRCSPISGHKSVSWYQQVLGQGPQFIFQYYEKEERGRGNFPDRFSARQFPNYSSELNVNALLLGDSALYLCASSSVAGSYNEQFFGPGTRLTVL.

V is TRBV6-5 and J is TRBJ2-1, with 12 bases lining up with TRBD2. This CDR3 is 16 amino acids long. Germline CDR1 MNHEY, CDR2 SVGAGI. The J segment lost 7 bases and the V segment lost 0 bases, leaving 4 bases of the junction unmatched. In nucleotides, the CDR3 is TGTGCCAGCAGTTACTCGCAAGGGACTAGCGGGAATGAGCAGTTCTTC. Translating it yields CASSYSQGTSGNEQFF.

The V call is TRBV7-9, the J call TRBJ2-5; the match to TRBD2 covers 9 bases. J lost 4 bases, V lost 1 base, and 10 bases had no gene match. CDR1 and CDR2 (germline): SEHNR, FQNEAQ (reference sequence). The CDR3 loop spans 17 amino acids. Here the CDR3 DNA reads TGTGCCAGCAGCTTAGGGCGTGGCGGGAGGGCCTCAGAGACCCAGTACTTC. Protein product: CASSLGRGGRASETQYF.

The chain joins TRBV2 to TRBJ1-4, with a possible D match to TRBD1 (5 bases). The CDR3 covers 15 residues. From germline, CDR1 is SNHLY and CDR2 FYNNEI. V was pared by 0 bases and J by 4 bases, with 9 bases between. DNA of the CDR3: TGTGCCAGCAGTGAAGCGCGCCAGGGTAATGAAAAACTGTTTTTT. Protein product: CASSEARQGNEKLFF.

In its sample, this clone was seen once. The genes are TRBV6-6 and TRBJ1-2; tentative D call: TRBD1 (6 bases). Germline CDR1 reads MNHNY; CDR2 reads SVGAGI (reference sequence). This CDR3 comprises 15 residues. Trimming took 6 bases from V and 3 from J, leaving 17 bases between them. The CDR3 sequence: CASRSTFRGDYGYTF. DNA for the CDR3: TGTGCCAGCAGATCAACCTTCAGGGGAGACTATGGCTACACCTTC.

V usage is TRBV5-8 and J usage is TRBJ2-1, with 8 bases fitting TRBD1. The V gene end was trimmed by 4 bases and the J gene end by 10 bases; junction bases not matched to a gene: 10. Germline lookup yields CDR1 SGHTS and CDR2 YDEGEE. The CDR3 totals 14 residues. This CDR3 reads CASSNVPGTGEQFF. In nucleotides, the CDR3 is TGTGCCAGCAGCAACGTACCCGGGACAGGAGAGCAGTTCTTC.

This clone was picked up one time. The J gene is TRBJ2-3, the V gene TRBV5-1; 7 bases are shared with TRBD1. CDR1 is SGHRS and CDR2 is YFSETQ in the germline V gene. With 5 bases clipped from V and 3 bases from J, the junction kept 12 bases outside the gene matches. The CDR3 consists of 16 residues. The CDR3 spells CASRSTGTVQTDTQYF. The CDR3 nucleotides are TGCGCCAGCAGGTCGACCGGGACAGTTCAAACAGATACGCAGTATTTT.

The chain combines TRBV7-9 with TRBJ1-4; TRBD1 matches at 8 bases. Germline V gene sequence: CDR1 SEHNR, CDR2 FQNEAQ (reference sequence). Trimming removed 5 bases from V and 7 bases from J; junction bases left unmatched: 6. The CDR3 covers 14 residues. Here the CDR3 DNA reads TGTGCCAGCAGCCCCCGGACAGGGAGTGAAAAACTGTTTTTT. This sequence encodes CASSPRTGSEKLFF. Looking up the rest from reference TRBV7-9 and TRBJ1-4 gives the full variable domain: DTGVSQNPRHKITKRGQNVTFRCDPISEHNRLYWYRQTLGQGPEFLTYFQNEAQLEKSRLLSDRFSAERPKGSFSTLEIQRTEQGDSAMYLCASSPRTGSEKLFFGSGTQLSVL.

This chain connects TRBV7-9 to TRBJ2-5; no firm D call. V dropped 3 bases and J dropped 4 bases, with 18 bases sitting between them. Germline V gives CDR1 SEHNR, CDR2 FQNEAQ (reference sequence). CDR3 length: 16 amino acids. Written as DNA, the CDR3 is TGTGCCAGCAGCTTGGCCAGGTCCCAATTCGGAGAGACCCAGTACTTC. Protein product: CASSLARSQFGETQYF. Using reference TRBV7-9 and TRBJ2-5 for the parts outside the CDR3, the full variable domain is DTGVSQNPRHKITKRGQNVTFRCDPISEHNRLYWYRQTLGQGPEFLTYFQNEAQLEKSRLLSDRFSAERPKGSFSTLEIQRTEQGDSAMYLCASSLARSQFGETQYFGPGTRLLVL.